The entry below describes one TCR beta chain. This receptor's antigen is unknown. There are no base qualities to consult, and no much larger clone falls within one base. The immunoSEQ Assay, a bias-controlled multiplex PCR, was used to amplify TCRbeta CDR3 regions from genomic DNA. The original methods were these. Within the assay, amplification of reference gene primers was used to estimate how many nucleated cells each sample contained. Sequence reads were collapsed and filtered to measure the absolute abundance of every unique TCRbeta CDR3 rearrangement. For each sample, productive Simpson clonality was calculated by taking the square root of Simpson's diversity index across productive rearrangements. Sourced from immuneACCESS, this table was stored by TCRdb with only in-frame sequences that have V and J called. A share of the clones is absent; for the studies checked, an unresolved V gene accounts for under half, and the remainder has no known explanation. That table gives V, J and clone size, and the DNA gave D and trimming. This sample is represented by more than 300,000 clones; more than 85% of them were singletons. The biggest ten clones account for roughly 0.9% of the sample.

The sample originates from a study of blood T cell repertoires in COVID-19 (dated by TCRdb to between 2020 and 2021). Broadly, across the study: The collaborator samples originated in the United States, Italy and Spain and spanned the acute and convalescent phases of COVID-19. The material from the prospective study consisted of cDNA or gDNA derived from T cells, B-cell-depleted T cells, or PBMCs. Deeply sampled blood TCRbeta repertoires from subjects exposed to, actively infected with, or recovered from COVID-19 were included in the dataset. A freely available public database, intended as a resource for researchers studying the immune response to SARS-CoV-2, is where the repertoires were released. The samples were drawn from the first 160 participants of the ongoing ImmuneRACE study and from over 950 subjects provided by 6 global collaborators. A de-identified subject ID, COVID-19 status, age in years and sex were almost always included in the sample metadata. Where available, HLA class I and class II types were obtained from metadata supplied by the sample provider rather than from assay-based typing.

Participants in the prospective study were aged 18 to 89 years, lived in over 20 United States geographic areas, and enrolled through a virtual design. To assign participants to cohorts, the prospective study relied on clinical history that participants themselves reported in a screening survey and a study questionnaire. Exposed participants were defined as having been in contact with someone with a PCR-confirmed or clinician-diagnosed COVID-19 case within 2 weeks of study entry. Mobile phlebotomists in the prospective study collected whole blood, serum and a nasopharyngeal or oropharyngeal swab from every participant. Over a roughly two-month period, participants in the prospective study had the option of providing additional blood draws and questionnaires. Prospective study blood samples were shipped either frozen or at room temperature before DNA extraction. What the research found in general, with its limitations: The quantity of clinical and demographic metadata differed by source and by participant and was supplied without curation.

Material: PBMCs or T cells enriched from blood (not recorded which). The TCR originated in a woman between 40 and 55 years old who had been exposed to COVID-19.

The sequenced DNA is TGTGCCAGCAGCTCCGACAGGGGTTCACCCCTCCACTTT. It is translated as CASSSDRGSPLHF. This chain joins TRBV7-2 to TRBJ1-6, with TRBD1 identical over 8 junction bases. The junction shows trimming of 4 bases on V and 9 bases on J, and the gene matches do not reach 2 bases of it. Sequences SGHTA (CDR1) and FQGNSA (CDR2) are obtained from the germline V gene. Counted from cysteine to phenylalanine, this CDR3 has 13 amino acids. Left in the record is the CDR3 DNA by itself, 39 bases read in frame from the first base.